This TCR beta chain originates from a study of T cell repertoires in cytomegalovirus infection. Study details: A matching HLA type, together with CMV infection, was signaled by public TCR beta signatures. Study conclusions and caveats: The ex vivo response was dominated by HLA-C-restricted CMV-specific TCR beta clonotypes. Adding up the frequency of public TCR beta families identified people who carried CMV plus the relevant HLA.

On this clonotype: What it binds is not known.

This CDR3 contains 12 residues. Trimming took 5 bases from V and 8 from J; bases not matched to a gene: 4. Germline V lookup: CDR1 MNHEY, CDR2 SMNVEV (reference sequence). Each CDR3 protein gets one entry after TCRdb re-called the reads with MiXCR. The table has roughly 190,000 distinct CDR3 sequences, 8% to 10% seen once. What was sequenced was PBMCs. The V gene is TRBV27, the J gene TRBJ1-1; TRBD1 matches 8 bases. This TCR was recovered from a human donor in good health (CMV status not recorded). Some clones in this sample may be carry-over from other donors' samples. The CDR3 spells CASSDRGVEAFF. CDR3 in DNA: TGTGCCAGCAGTGACAGGGGCGTAGAAGCTTTCTTT.